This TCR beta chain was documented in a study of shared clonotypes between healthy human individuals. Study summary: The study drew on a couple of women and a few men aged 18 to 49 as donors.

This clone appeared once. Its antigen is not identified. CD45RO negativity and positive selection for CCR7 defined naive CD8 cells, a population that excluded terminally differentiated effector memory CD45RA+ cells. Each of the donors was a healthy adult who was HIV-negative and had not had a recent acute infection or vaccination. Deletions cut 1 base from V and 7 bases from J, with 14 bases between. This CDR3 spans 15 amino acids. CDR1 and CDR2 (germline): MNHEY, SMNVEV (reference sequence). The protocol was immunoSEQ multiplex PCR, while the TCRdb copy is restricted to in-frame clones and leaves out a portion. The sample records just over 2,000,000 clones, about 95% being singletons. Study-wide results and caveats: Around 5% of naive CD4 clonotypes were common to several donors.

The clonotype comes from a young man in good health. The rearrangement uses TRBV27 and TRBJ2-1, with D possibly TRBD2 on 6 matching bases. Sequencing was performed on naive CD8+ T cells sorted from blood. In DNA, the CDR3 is TGTGCCAGCAGTTTATATCCCCCTCGGGGGAATGAGCAGTTCTTC. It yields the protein CASSLYPPRGNEQFF.